The present entry profiles one T cell receptor (beta chain) with its context. No antigen is known for it. Data came from immunoSEQ multiplex PCR; TCRdb stores just in-frame clones and leaves some out. This sample has some 33,000 clones, with roughly 80% found just once. CDR3 length: 15 amino acids. J lost 3 bases, V lost 3 bases, and 3 bases had no gene match. Germline CDR1 reads SNHLY; CDR2 reads FYNNEI. These data are taken from a study of neoadjuvant anti-PD-1 for oral cavity cancer. Whole-study context: Before surgery, most patients got three to four biweekly 3 mg/kg nivolumab doses. General study results and limits: After neoadjuvant nivolumab, PBMC T cell clonality was significantly higher in non-responders than responders.

Sample time point: after neoadjuvant nivolumab, at surgical resection. Patients had newly diagnosed, untreated stage II-IVA oral cavity squamous cell carcinoma. The V and J genes are TRBV2 and TRBJ2-1, with TRBD2 matching over 9 bases. The sequence derives from a person aged 35-79 years with oral cavity squamous cell carcinoma. This material consisted of PBMCs, taken after nivolumab (anti-PD-1) treatment. CDR3 sequence: CASSDGRGGYNEQFF. CDR3 DNA sequence: TGTGCCAGCAGTGATGGGCGGGGGGGCTACAATGAGCAGTTCTTC.